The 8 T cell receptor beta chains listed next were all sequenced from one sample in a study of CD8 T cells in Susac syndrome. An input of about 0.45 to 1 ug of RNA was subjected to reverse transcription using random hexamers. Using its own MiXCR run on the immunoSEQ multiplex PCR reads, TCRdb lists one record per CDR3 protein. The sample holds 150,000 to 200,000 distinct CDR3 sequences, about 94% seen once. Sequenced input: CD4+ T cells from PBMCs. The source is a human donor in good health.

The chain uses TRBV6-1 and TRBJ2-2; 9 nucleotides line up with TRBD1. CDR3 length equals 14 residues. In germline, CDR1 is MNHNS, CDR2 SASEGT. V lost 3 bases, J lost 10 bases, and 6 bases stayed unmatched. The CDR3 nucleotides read TGTGCCAGCAGTGAGAGGACAGGGGTTTTGGAGCTGTTTTTT. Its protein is CASSERTGVLELFF.

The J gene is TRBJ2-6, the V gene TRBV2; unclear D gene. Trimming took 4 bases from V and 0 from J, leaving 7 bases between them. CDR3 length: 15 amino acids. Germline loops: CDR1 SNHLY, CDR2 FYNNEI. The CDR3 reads CASSVQLSGANVLTF. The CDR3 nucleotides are TGTGCCAGCAGTGTACAGCTCTCTGGGGCCAACGTCCTGACTTTC.

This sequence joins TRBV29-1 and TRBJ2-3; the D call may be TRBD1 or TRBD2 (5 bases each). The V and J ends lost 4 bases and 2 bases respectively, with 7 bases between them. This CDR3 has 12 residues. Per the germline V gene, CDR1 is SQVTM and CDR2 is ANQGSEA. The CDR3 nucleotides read TGCAGCGTTGTGGGGGACACAGATACGCAGTATTTT. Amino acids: CSVVGDTDTQYF.

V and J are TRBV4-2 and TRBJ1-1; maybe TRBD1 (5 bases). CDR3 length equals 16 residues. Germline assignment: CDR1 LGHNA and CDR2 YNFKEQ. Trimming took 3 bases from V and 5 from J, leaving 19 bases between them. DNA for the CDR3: TGTGCCAGCAGCCACCTATTCTTGGCGGGGGAGACTGAAGCTTTCTTT. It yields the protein CASSHLFLAGETEAFF.

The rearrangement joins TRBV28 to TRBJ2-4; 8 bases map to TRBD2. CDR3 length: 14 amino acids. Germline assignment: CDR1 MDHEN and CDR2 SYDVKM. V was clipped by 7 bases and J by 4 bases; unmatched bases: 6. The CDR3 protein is CASTSPGGKNIQYF. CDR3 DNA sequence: TGTGCCAGCACCTCACCGGGGGGGAAAAACATTCAGTACTTC.

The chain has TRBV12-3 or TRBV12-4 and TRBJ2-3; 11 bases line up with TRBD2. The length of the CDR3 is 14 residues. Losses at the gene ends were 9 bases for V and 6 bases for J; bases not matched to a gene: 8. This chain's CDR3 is CASRATSGADTQYF. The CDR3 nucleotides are TGTGCCAGTCGGGCGACTAGCGGGGCTGATACGCAGTATTTT.

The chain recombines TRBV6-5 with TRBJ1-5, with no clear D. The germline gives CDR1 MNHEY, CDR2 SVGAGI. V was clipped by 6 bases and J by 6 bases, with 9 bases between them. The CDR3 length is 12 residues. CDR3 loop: CASRKGSQPQHF. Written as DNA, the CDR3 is TGTGCCAGCAGGAAGGGCAGTCAGCCCCAGCATTTT.

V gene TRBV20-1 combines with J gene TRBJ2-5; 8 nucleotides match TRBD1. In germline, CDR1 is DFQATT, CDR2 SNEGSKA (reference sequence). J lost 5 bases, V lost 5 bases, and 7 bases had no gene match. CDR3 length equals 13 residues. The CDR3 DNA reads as TGCAGTGCTCCGCGACAGGGGAGGGAGACCCAGTACTTC. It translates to CSAPRQGRETQYF.